This entry lists 28 T cell receptor beta chains sequenced from one sample in a study of T cell changes during pregnancy in multiple sclerosis. The table came from immunoSEQ multiplex PCR; TCRdb's copy has only in-frame clones and leaves some out. The sample lists about 68,000 clones; about nine tenths were seen once. The sequencing here drew on peripheral blood, taken in the third trimester of pregnancy. The receptors originated from a female donor with multiple sclerosis, enrolled in a pregnancy study.

This clone has a handful of counts. The CDR3 coding sequence is TGTGCCAGCACCCGAGACGGGGGGTTCTATGGCTACACCTTC. It specifies CASTRDGGFYGYTF. The genes are TRBV6-5 and TRBJ1-2, with D possibly being TRBD1 (5 bases). The V end was cut by 7 bases, the J end by 4 bases, with 16 bases between. This CDR3 is built from 14 residues. Germline assignment: CDR1 MNHEY and CDR2 SVGAGI.

The chain links TRBV18 to TRBJ2-7; D is uncertain. Between the trimmed V and J ends, which lost 6 bases and 4 bases, there was a span of 10 bases. The germline V gene has CDR1 KGHSH and CDR2 LQKENI. CDR3 length: 12 residues. For the CDR3, the DNA is TGTGCCAGCTCCAGGCTGGATTACGAGCAGTACTTC. This sequence encodes CASSRLDYEQYF.

V usage is TRBV7-2 and J usage is TRBJ1-3; the D is unclear. Germline loops: CDR1 SGHTA, CDR2 FQGNSA. The CDR3 loop spans 14 amino acids. Trimming pared 3 bases from V and 0 bases from J, leaving 6 bases between. For the CDR3, the DNA is TGTGCCAGCAGCTTGCAGGCCTCTGGAAACACCATATATTTT. It specifies CASSLQASGNTIYF.

DNA of the CDR3: TGTGCCTGGGGGAGGGAAACGCAGTATTTT. This encodes CAWGRETQYF. This chain links TRBV30 with TRBJ2-3; 7 bases are shared with TRBD2. Germline V gene sequence: CDR1 GTSNPN, CDR2 SVGIG (reference sequence). This CDR3 is built from 10 residues. V lost 5 bases and J lost 9; bases outside the gene matches: 2.

The J gene is TRBJ2-7, the V gene TRBV9; D perhaps matches TRBD1 (6 bases). V lost 3 bases, J lost 6 bases, and 13 bases lay in between. CDR1 and CDR2 from the germline V gene are SGDLS and YYNGEE. The CDR3 sequence is 13 residues long. This chain's CDR3 is CASSGDIGSEQYF. The CDR3 DNA reads as TGTGCCAGCAGCGGGGACATAGGCTCCGAGCAGTACTTC.

V gene TRBV18 combines with J gene TRBJ1-4; TRBD1 matches 7 bases. V shed 6 bases, J shed 10 bases, and the junction held 8 bases outside the gene matches. CDR1 and CDR2 (germline): KGHSH, LQKENI. The CDR3 totals 13 residues. CDR3 sequence (DNA): TGTGCCAGCTCCCCGGGACAGTCCCTAAAACTGTTTTTT. Its translation is CASSPGQSLKLFF.

V gene TRBV30 combines with J gene TRBJ1-3; D is uncertain. Trimming shortened V by 0 bases and J by 2 bases, and 11 bases separated the two germline ends. Germline V gene lookup returns CDR1 GTSNPN and CDR2 SVGIG (reference sequence). The CDR3 is made up of 15 amino acids. For the CDR3, the DNA is TGTGCCTGGAGTGTAACGGAGGGCCCTGGAAACACCATATATTTT. This codes for CAWSVTEGPGNTIYF.

V and J are TRBV19 and TRBJ2-7, with 12 bases matching TRBD1. CDR1 LNHDA and CDR2 SQIVND come from the germline V gene (reference sequence). J was trimmed by 5 bases and V by 7 bases; bases with no gene match: 6. CDR3 length: 14 residues. CDR3 protein: CASTPGQGAHEQYF. The CDR3 nucleotides read TGTGCCAGTACCCCGGGACAGGGGGCCCACGAGCAGTACTTC.

CDR3 coding DNA: TGTGCCAGCAGCCAAACAGGGGGGACGAACACTGAAGCTTTCTTT. Residues: CASSQTGGTNTEAFF. The chain carries TRBV7-9 and TRBJ1-1; TRBD1 agrees at 8 bases. CDR1 SEHNR and CDR2 FQNEAQ come from the germline V gene (reference sequence). The CDR3 has 15 residues. The V segment lost 5 bases and the J segment 1 base; nucleotides outside the gene matches: 6.

The chain employs TRBV13 and TRBJ2-7, with D tentatively TRBD2 (7 bases). CDR3 length equals 14 residues. Germline CDR1 is PRHDT and CDR2 is FYEKMQ (reference sequence). Trimming shortened V by 5 bases and J by 6 bases, and 17 bases separated the two germline ends. The CDR3 loop is CASSRGAEFVEQYF. The CDR3 nucleotides read TGTGCCAGCAGCCGGGGGGCCGAATTCGTCGAGCAGTACTTC.

This sequence joins TRBV11-2 and TRBJ2-7; D is possibly TRBD1 (6 bases). The V end was cut by 0 bases, the J end by 1 base, with 10 bases between. The germline V gene encodes CDR1 SGHAT and CDR2 FQNNGV. This CDR3 has 15 residues. The CDR3 loop reads CASSLEGHQSYEQYF. The CDR3 DNA follows: TGTGCCAGCAGCTTAGAGGGACACCAATCCTACGAGCAGTACTTC.

A single count supports this clone. V is TRBV7-9 and J is TRBJ1-2, with D hard to call. The length of the CDR3 is 10 residues. The germline CDR1 and CDR2 sequences are SEHNR and FQNEAQ (reference sequence). The V end was cut by 4 bases, the J end by 6 bases, with 3 bases between. The DNA for the CDR3 is TGTGCCAGCAGCTCTGATGGCTACACCTTC. It yields the protein CASSSDGYTF.

The genes are TRBV9 and TRBJ2-5, with 7 nucleotides matching TRBD1. The CDR3 totals 15 residues. V lost 4 bases to trimming and J lost 5 bases; unmatched junction nucleotides: 11. Germline CDR1 is SGDLS and CDR2 is YYNGEE. CDR3 loop: CASSPRQGIDETQYF. CDR3 bases: TGTGCCAGCAGCCCCCGACAGGGCATTGACGAGACCCAGTACTTC. Variable domain in full (rest from reference TRBV9 and TRBJ2-5): DSGVTQTPKHLITATGQRVTLRCSPRSGDLSVYWYQQSLDQGLQFLIQYYNGEERAKGNILERFSAQQFPDLHSELNLSSLELGDSALYFCASSPRQGIDETQYFGPGTRLLVL.

V gene TRBV13 combines with J gene TRBJ1-1; D call uncertain. The V end lost 0 bases, the J end lost 2 bases, and 7 bases lay between the germline ends. This CDR3 spans 14 amino acids. The germline gives CDR1 PRHDT, CDR2 FYEKMQ (reference sequence). The CDR3 loop is CASSLGNSNTEAFF. The CDR3 nucleotides read TGTGCCAGCAGCTTAGGCAACAGTAACACTGAAGCTTTCTTT. Complete variable domain (other parts from reference TRBV13 and TRBJ1-1): AAGVIQSPRHLIKEKRETATLKCYPIPRHDTVYWYQQGPGQDPQFLISFYEKMQSDKGSIPDRFSAQQFSDYHSELNMSSLELGDSALYFCASSLGNSNTEAFFGQGTRLTVV.

The chain couples TRBV7-2 to TRBJ2-5; no clear D. Germline-derived CDR1 and CDR2 are SGHTA and FQGNSA. The CDR3 covers 11 residues. Trimming took 7 bases from V and 2 from J, leaving 5 bases between them. The CDR3 here is CASTLQETQYF. CDR3 bases: TGTGCCAGCACTCTTCAAGAGACCCAGTACTTC.

This chain connects TRBV2 to TRBJ2-7; 7 nucleotides match TRBD2. The length of the CDR3 is 15 residues. V was pared by 4 bases and J by 7 bases, with 13 bases of the junction left unmatched. Germline CDR1 reads SNHLY; CDR2 reads FYNNEI. The CDR3 loop is CASSVQGGSRREQYF. The CDR3 nucleotides read TGTGCCAGCAGTGTGCAGGGCGGGAGCCGTCGGGAGCAGTACTTC.

The V call is TRBV7-8, the J call TRBJ1-2; D possibly corresponds to TRBD1 (6 bases). Trimming shortened V by 1 base and J by 2 bases, and 14 bases separated the two germline ends. CDR3 size: 16 residues. The germline CDR1 and CDR2 sequences are SGHVS and FQNEAQ. The CDR3 region is CASSLGRRGRNYGYTF. The CDR3 DNA reads TGTGCCAGCAGCTTAGGCCGCAGGGGAAGGAACTATGGCTACACCTTC.

The chain employs TRBV27 and TRBJ1-5; D unclear. The CDR3 is 15 amino acids. Trimming took 0 bases from V and 0 from J, leaving 6 bases between them. Germline loops: CDR1 MNHEY, CDR2 SMNVEV (reference sequence). The CDR3 bases are TGTGCCAGCAGTTTATCGGCGGCTAGCAATCAGCCCCAGCATTTT. This encodes CASSLSAASNQPQHF.

This chain connects TRBV5-4 to TRBJ2-7; 7 bases map to TRBD2. Germline V gene sequence: CDR1 SGHNT, CDR2 YYREEE (reference sequence). V shed 5 bases and J 0 bases; nucleotides not matched to a gene: 8. The CDR3 is 15 residues long. The CDR3 DNA sequence: TGTGCCAGCAGTCGTTTGGGGGGGAGCTCCTACGAGCAGTACTTC. Protein: CASSRLGGSSYEQYF.

This sequence joins TRBV10-3 and TRBJ2-1; TRBD2 matches at 11 bases. The junction had 5 bases not matched to a gene; V was cut back by 0 bases and J by 10 bases. This CDR3 has 15 amino acids. CDR1 is ENHRY and CDR2 is SYGVKD in the germline V gene. CDR3 sequence: CAISESIAGGREQFF. CDR3 nucleotide sequence: TGTGCCATCAGTGAGTCGATAGCGGGAGGGAGGGAGCAGTTCTTC.

This clone has only a few counts. The chain couples TRBV10-3 to TRBJ2-7, with D possibly being TRBD1 (6 bases). With 4 bases removed from V and 1 base from J, the gap between germline ends came to 11 bases. This CDR3 has 14 residues. Germline CDR1 ENHRY, CDR2 SYGVKD. The CDR3 DNA sequence: TGTGCCATCAGTGGGTTCACAGGGTCCTACGAGCAGTACTTC. Its protein is CAISGFTGSYEQYF.

The V gene is TRBV6-1, the J gene TRBJ1-5, with a tentative D call TRBD1 (5 bases). V was cut by 4 bases and J by 0 bases, with 7 bases left in between. The CDR3 runs 14 residues. Germline CDR1 is MNHNS and CDR2 is SASEGT. The CDR3 region is CASSGQYSNQPQHF. The CDR3 DNA reads TGTGCCAGCAGTGGACAGTATAGCAATCAGCCCCAGCATTTT.

The chain uses TRBV30 and TRBJ2-1; perhaps TRBD2 as D (5 bases). V dropped 8 bases and J dropped 6 bases, with 17 bases sitting between them. The germline V gene encodes CDR1 GTSNPN and CDR2 SVGIG (reference sequence). The CDR3 extends over 13 amino acids. The CDR3 sequence is CAGRVRGINEQFF. For the CDR3, the DNA is TGTGCCGGTCGGGTCCGGGGTATCAATGAGCAGTTCTTC. Filled out from reference TRBV30 and TRBJ2-1, the complete variable domain reads SQTIHQWPATLVQPVGSPLSLECTVEGTSNPNLYWYRQAAGRGLQLLFYSVGIGQISSEVPQNLSASRPQDRQFILSSKKLLLSDSGFYLCAGRVRGINEQFFGPGTRLTVL.

The V and J genes are TRBV5-1 and TRBJ1-2; D perhaps matches TRBD1 (6 bases). V lost 4 bases, J lost 10 bases, and 11 bases lay in between. CDR3 length: 11 residues. Germline CDR1 is SGHRS and CDR2 is YFSETQ. CDR3 sequence: CASSREGVYTF. The CDR3 bases are TGCGCCAGCAGCCGGGAGGGGGTCTACACCTTC. Variable domain in full (rest from reference TRBV5-1 and TRBJ1-2): KAGVTQTPRYLIKTRGQQVTLSCSPISGHRSVSWYQQTPGQGLQFLFEYFSETQRNKGNFPGRFSGRQFSNSRSEMNVSTLELGDSALYLCASSREGVYTFGSGTRLTVV.

J is TRBJ1-1 and V is TRBV4-2, with D possibly TRBD1 on 6 matching bases. This CDR3 contains 15 residues. Germline assignment: CDR1 LGHNA and CDR2 YNFKEQ. Trimming stripped 1 base from V and 2 bases from J, with 11 bases between. CDR3 residues: CASSQVFRGNTEAFF. In DNA form, the CDR3 reads TGTGCCAGCAGCCAAGTGTTCAGGGGTAACACTGAAGCTTTCTTT.

The chain combines TRBV6-1 with TRBJ1-5, with no clear D. Trimming removed 10 bases at V and 5 bases at J, with 12 bases between. The length of the CDR3 is 12 residues. Germline V lookup: CDR1 MNHNS, CDR2 SASEGT. The CDR3: CATHPGDQPQHF. The CDR3 DNA reads as TGTGCCACCCACCCCGGGGATCAGCCCCAGCATTTT.

The CDR3 sequence is CASRLAGDDEQFF. CDR3 coding DNA: TGTGCCAGCAGACTAGCGGGAGATGATGAGCAGTTCTTC. The chain combines TRBV27 with TRBJ2-1; 11 positions agree with TRBD2. The V gene's germline CDR1 is MNHEY and CDR2 SMNVEV (reference sequence). V dropped 6 bases and J dropped 8; count of bases not matched to a gene: 3. The length of the CDR3 is 13 residues.

This clone was detected once. V usage is TRBV19 and J usage is TRBJ1-2; 11 bases are a match to TRBD1. Trimming removed 3 bases from V and 4 bases from J; junction bases left unmatched: 7. The CDR3 has 16 amino acids. Germline CDR1 and CDR2: LNHDA and SQIVND (reference sequence). The chain's CDR3 is CASSINGQGATYGYTF. The CDR3 DNA sequence: TGTGCCAGTAGTATTAACGGACAGGGGGCTACCTATGGCTACACCTTC.